A single sample is the source of the 25 T cell receptor beta chains below, sequenced in a study of cytomegalovirus exposure and HLA in healthy donors. The PCR made use of 60 Vbeta and 13 Jbeta primers. TCRdb's table, derived via immunoSEQ multiplex PCR, lists solely in-frame clones and lacks some. This sample has 110,000 or so clones, with 83% found just once. Sequencing was done on a sample of PBMCs. These TCRs come from a man between 18 and 29 years old in good health and CMV-seronegative.

This clone was detected once. The gene calls are TRBV19 and TRBJ1-5; D uncertain. The CDR3 consists of 13 residues. V was clipped by 3 bases and J by 9 bases, with 12 bases between them. Germline values: CDR1 LNHDA, CDR2 SQIVND (reference sequence). The CDR3 reads CASSIAEYGPQHF. CDR3 sequence (DNA): TGTGCCAGTAGTATCGCCGAGTACGGGCCCCAGCATTTT.

V usage is TRBV9 and J usage is TRBJ2-7; 11 nucleotides match TRBD2. V gave up 4 bases and J gave up 6 bases; unmatched junction bases: 9. This CDR3 has 15 amino acids. Germline V lookup: CDR1 SGDLS, CDR2 YYNGEE. The CDR3 sequence: CASSPLSGRAPEQYF. In nucleotides, the CDR3 is TGTGCCAGCAGCCCCCTTAGCGGGAGGGCCCCCGAGCAGTACTTC.

This clone has just a few counts. The chain is built from TRBV5-1 and TRBJ1-1; maybe TRBD1 (6 bases). Trimming removed 4 bases from V and 1 base from J, with 8 bases in between. Germline V gene sequence: CDR1 SGHRS, CDR2 YFSETQ. The CDR3 loop spans 13 amino acids. CDR3 loop: CASSQGWNTEAFF. For the CDR3, the DNA is TGCGCCAGCAGCCAGGGGTGGAACACTGAAGCTTTCTTT.

The chain carries TRBV28 and TRBJ1-1; a possible D gene is TRBD1 (6 bases). The germline V gene has CDR1 MDHEN and CDR2 SYDVKM. The CDR3 spans 14 residues. V dropped 6 bases and J dropped 5 bases, with 16 bases sitting between them. DNA for the CDR3: TGTGCCAGCAGATGGGGGGGGCGGAGGACTGAAGCTTTCTTT. Its translation is CASRWGGRRTEAFF.

The V gene is TRBV28, the J gene TRBJ1-2, with a tentative D call TRBD1 (5 bases). The V gene lost 6 bases and the J gene lost 8 bases, with 19 bases spanning the gap. Germline V gene lookup returns CDR1 MDHEN and CDR2 SYDVKM. The CDR3 totals 14 residues. The CDR3, as DNA: TGTGCCAGCAGCCCCCCAGGGACGGGGGTAGGCTACACCTTC. This sequence encodes CASSPPGTGVGYTF.

This clone was seen more than once but under ten times. The chain combines TRBV9 with TRBJ1-5; maybe TRBD1 (5 bases). The CDR3 covers 15 residues. Germline V CDR1 and CDR2: SGDLS, YYNGEE. V shed 3 bases and J shed 6 bases, with 16 bases lying between them. Here the CDR3 DNA reads TGTGCCAGCAGCGCGAAGACAGACTCTGGTCAGCCCCAGCATTTT. It is translated as CASSAKTDSGQPQHF.

V gene TRBV7-8 combines with J gene TRBJ2-7; D might be TRBD1 (5 bases). CDR3 length: 15 residues. Germline CDR1 SGHVS, CDR2 FQNEAQ. V was pared by 5 bases and J by 8 bases, with 22 bases between. CDR3 nucleotides: TGTGCCAGCAGCCCTTCGCTGGGGCAGGGTGATAAGCAGTACTTC. This gives the protein CASSPSLGQGDKQYF.

The chain joins TRBV6-1 to TRBJ1-6, with D maybe TRBD1 (6 bases). This CDR3 is 14 amino acids long. Germline assignment: CDR1 MNHNS and CDR2 SASEGT. Between the trimmed V and J ends, which lost 3 bases and 7 bases, there was a span of 10 bases. CDR3 in amino acids: CASSDRQGNSPLHF. The CDR3 DNA follows: TGTGCCAGCAGTGATCGCCAGGGGAATTCACCCCTCCACTTT.

The CDR3 is CASSWGLATYEQYF. CDR3 nucleotides: TGTGCCAGCAGCTGGGGACTAGCGACCTACGAGCAGTACTTC. The chain has TRBV11-2 and TRBJ2-7; the match to TRBD2 covers 10 bases. After removal of 4 bases from V and 2 bases from J, the junction contained 2 bases not matched to a gene. Germline-derived CDR1 and CDR2 are SGHAT and FQNNGV. The CDR3 loop spans 14 amino acids.

The V and J genes are TRBV5-1 and TRBJ2-5; D possibly corresponds to TRBD1 (6 bases). This CDR3 is 13 amino acids long. Trimming left V 6 bases short and J 0 bases short, with 9 bases between. Germline loops: CDR1 SGHRS, CDR2 YFSETQ. The CDR3 region has the DNA TGCGCCAGCACTACAGGGAACCAAGAGACCCAGTACTTC. The encoded protein is CASTTGNQETQYF.

The V call is TRBV9, the J call TRBJ2-3, with D perhaps TRBD1 (5 bases). This CDR3 contains 17 residues. V lost 0 bases and J lost 0, with 14 bases in between. Germline values: CDR1 SGDLS, CDR2 YYNGEE. CDR3 coding DNA: TGTGCCAGCAGCGTAGCCGGAACAGGAACTAGCACAGATACGCAGTATTTT. As protein: CASSVAGTGTSTDTQYF.

This clone has just one count. V is TRBV4-3 and J is TRBJ1-1; D is unclear. The V gene's germline CDR1 is LGHNA and CDR2 YSLEER. V gave up 3 bases and J gave up 5 bases, with 10 bases separating them. The CDR3 extends over 13 amino acids. The CDR3 is CASSQVTSTEAFF. CDR3 coding DNA: TGCGCCAGCAGCCAGGTGACATCTACTGAAGCTTTCTTT.

The chain uses TRBV5-1 and TRBJ2-7, with D perhaps TRBD2 (5 bases). Germline CDR1 SGHRS, CDR2 YFSETQ. The germline V and J ends were trimmed by 1 base and 5 bases, with 13 bases remaining between them. The CDR3 loop spans 14 amino acids. The CDR3 loop is CASSLWRGSDEQYF. The CDR3 nucleotides read TGCGCCAGCAGCTTGTGGAGAGGGTCTGACGAGCAGTACTTC. Together with reference TRBV5-1 and TRBJ2-7, the CDR3 gives the full variable domain: KAGVTQTPRYLIKTRGQQVTLSCSPISGHRSVSWYQQTPGQGLQFLFEYFSETQRNKGNFPGRFSGRQFSNSRSEMNVSTLELGDSALYLCASSLWRGSDEQYFGPGTRLTVT.

The chain couples TRBV5-1 to TRBJ1-5; perhaps TRBD1 as D (5 bases). Looked up from germline, CDR1 is SGHRS and CDR2 is YFSETQ. V shed 2 bases and J shed 9 bases, with 15 bases lying between them. This CDR3 has 14 residues. The chain's CDR3 is CASSLDSRVGPQHF. As DNA, the CDR3 is TGCGCCAGCAGCTTAGACAGTCGGGTTGGGCCCCAGCATTTT.

J is TRBJ2-3 and V is TRBV30; D remains ambiguous. Trimming removed 8 bases from V and 6 bases from J, with 15 bases in between. Germline V gene sequence: CDR1 GTSNPN, CDR2 SVGIG (reference sequence). The CDR3 is made up of 12 amino acids. CDR3 DNA sequence: TGTGCCGGCGACCCCGGGTGGGATACGCAGTATTTT. Protein: CAGDPGWDTQYF.

This chain uses TRBV5-1 with TRBJ2-1, with TRBD2 identical over 12 bases. The V gene end was trimmed by 4 bases and the J gene end by 0 bases; junction bases not matched to a gene: 2. CDR1 is SGHRS, CDR2 YFSETQ, per germline. The CDR3 sequence is 16 residues long. Here the CDR3 DNA reads TGCGCCAGCAGCCTACTAGCGGGGGGCTCCTACAATGAGCAGTTCTTC. This codes for CASSLLAGGSYNEQFF.

This clone was recorded a few times. The chain combines TRBV28 with TRBJ1-5; D might be TRBD1 (5 bases). V lost 10 bases, J lost 4 bases, and 17 bases lay in between. The CDR3 runs 14 residues. Germline values: CDR1 MDHEN, CDR2 SYDVKM. The CDR3 reads CATRRDGTNQPQHF. CDR3 bases: TGTGCCACCAGGAGGGACGGGACTAATCAGCCCCAGCATTTT.

The chain combines TRBV5-1 with TRBJ2-7, with TRBD1 as a possible D gene (5 bases). Germline CDR1 and CDR2: SGHRS and YFSETQ. The CDR3 sequence is 14 residues long. Deletions cut 2 bases from V and 5 bases from J, with 14 bases between. The CDR3 here is CASSLGAPGNEQYF. In DNA, the CDR3 is TGCGCCAGCAGCTTAGGGGCCCCTGGGAACGAGCAGTACTTC.

The rearrangement links TRBV27 to TRBJ2-7; 8 nucleotides agree with TRBD2. V gave up 3 bases and J gave up 6 bases; unmatched junction bases: 4. The CDR3 length is 13 residues. The germline CDR1 and CDR2 sequences are MNHEY and SMNVEV (reference sequence). The CDR3 DNA reads TGTGCCAGCAGTTTGACGGGGGGGAGCGAGCAGTACTTC. Translating gives CASSLTGGSEQYF.

This sequence joins TRBV6-1 and TRBJ2-2, with 8 bases fitting TRBD1. Unmatched junction bases numbered 9, after V lost 5 bases and J lost 7 bases. Germline lookup yields CDR1 MNHNS and CDR2 SASEGT. The CDR3 is made up of 15 amino acids. CDR3 in DNA: TGTGCCAGCAGTTCCCCTCAGGGGGCGGACGGGGAGCTGTTTTTT. This codes for CASSSPQGADGELFF.

The chain employs TRBV5-1 and TRBJ2-7; 8 bases map to TRBD1. Looked up from germline, CDR1 is SGHRS and CDR2 is YFSETQ. With 3 bases clipped from V and 5 bases from J, the junction kept 7 bases outside the gene matches. CDR3 length: 14 residues. DNA of the CDR3: TGCGCCAGCAGCTCAGGGGACAGGCAACACGAGCAGTACTTC. It yields the protein CASSSGDRQHEQYF.

The gene calls are TRBV28 and TRBJ1-2; a weak D match, TRBD1 (5 bases). CDR1 MDHEN and CDR2 SYDVKM come from the germline V gene. CDR3 length: 15 amino acids. V lost 5 bases, J lost 2 bases, and 15 bases lay in between. The CDR3 loop is CASSPPGGKNYGYTF. The CDR3 DNA follows: TGTGCCAGCAGTCCCCCTGGGGGGAAGAACTATGGCTACACCTTC.

V usage is TRBV2 and J usage is TRBJ1-3; D possibly corresponds to TRBD1 (6 bases). Germline V lookup: CDR1 SNHLY, CDR2 FYNNEI. Trimming took 1 base from V and 2 from J, leaving 6 bases between them. The CDR3 consists of 14 residues. The chain's CDR3 is CASSEDRAGNTIYF. CDR3 DNA sequence: TGTGCCAGCAGTGAAGACAGGGCTGGAAACACCATATATTTT. The complete variable domain, with remaining parts taken from reference TRBV2 and TRBJ1-3, reads EPEVTQTPSHQVTQMGQEVILRCVPISNHLYFYWYRQILGQKVEFLVSFYNNEISEKSEIFDDQFSVERPDGSNFTLKIRSTKLEDSAMYFCASSEDRAGNTIYFGEGSWLTVV.

About this clone itself: The junction and the germline gene differ at one end; a read error may be behind it. As DNA, the CDR3 is TGCGCCAGCAGCCAAGAAAACAGGAACACTGAAGCTTTCTTT. Translating gives CASSQENRNTEAFF. The chain links TRBV7-2 to TRBJ1-1; D call uncertain. The CDR3 contains 14 residues. Germline loops: CDR1 SGHTA, CDR2 FQGNSA.

The CDR3 bases are TGTGCCAGCAGCTTGGTCAGGGGGCGCGAGCAGTACTTC. It encodes CASSLVRGREQYF. The rearrangement uses TRBV11-3 and TRBJ2-7; 8 bases are a match to TRBD1. Looked up from germline, CDR1 is SGHNT and CDR2 is YENEEA. This CDR3 region has 13 residues. The V segment lost 3 bases and the J segment 6 bases; nucleotides outside the gene matches: 4.